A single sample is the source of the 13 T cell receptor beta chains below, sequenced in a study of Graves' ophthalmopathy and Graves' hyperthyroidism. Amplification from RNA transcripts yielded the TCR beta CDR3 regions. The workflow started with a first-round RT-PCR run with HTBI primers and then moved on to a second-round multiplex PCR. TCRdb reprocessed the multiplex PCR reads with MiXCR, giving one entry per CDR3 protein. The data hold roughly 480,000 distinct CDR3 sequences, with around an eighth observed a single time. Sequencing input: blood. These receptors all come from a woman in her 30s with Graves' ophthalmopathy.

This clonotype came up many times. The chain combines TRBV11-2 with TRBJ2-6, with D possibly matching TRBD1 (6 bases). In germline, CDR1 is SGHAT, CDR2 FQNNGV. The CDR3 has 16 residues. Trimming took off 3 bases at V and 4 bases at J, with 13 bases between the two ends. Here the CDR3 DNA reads TGTGCCAGCAGCTTGCAACAGGGAGCCGGGGCCAACGTCCTGACTTTC. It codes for CASSLQQGAGANVLTF.

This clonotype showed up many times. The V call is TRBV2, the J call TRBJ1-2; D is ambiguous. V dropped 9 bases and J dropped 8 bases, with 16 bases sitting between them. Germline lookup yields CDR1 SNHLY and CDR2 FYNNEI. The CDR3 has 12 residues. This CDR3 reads CASLLAGVGYTF. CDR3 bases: TGTGCCAGTTTACTGGCCGGAGTGGGCTACACCTTC. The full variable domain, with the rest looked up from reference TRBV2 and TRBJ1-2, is EPEVTQTPSHQVTQMGQEVILRCVPISNHLYFYWYRQILGQKVEFLVSFYNNEISEKSEIFDDQFSVERPDGSNFTLKIRSTKLEDSAMYFCASLLAGVGYTFGSGTRLTVV.

The CDR3 sequence: CASSRIGTAPGTQYF. The CDR3 DNA sequence: TGTGCCAGCAGCCGGATCGGGACAGCCCCGGGGACCCAGTACTTC. The V gene is TRBV5-5, the J gene TRBJ2-5, with 7 bases lining up with TRBD1. This CDR3 has 15 amino acids. The germline CDR1 and CDR2 sequences are SGHKS and YYEKEE (reference sequence). J was trimmed by 7 bases and V by 4 bases; bases with no gene match: 13.

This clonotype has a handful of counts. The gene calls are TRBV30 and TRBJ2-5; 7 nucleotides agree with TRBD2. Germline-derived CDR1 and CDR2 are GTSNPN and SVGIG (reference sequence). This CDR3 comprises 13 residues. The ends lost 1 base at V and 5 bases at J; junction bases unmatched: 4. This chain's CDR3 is CAWSGLAGETQYF. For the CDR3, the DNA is TGTGCCTGGAGTGGACTAGCTGGGGAGACCCAGTACTTC. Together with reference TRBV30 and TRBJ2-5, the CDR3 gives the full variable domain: SQTIHQWPATLVQPVGSPLSLECTVEGTSNPNLYWYRQAAGRGLQLLFYSVGIGQISSEVPQNLSASRPQDRQFILSSKKLLLSDSGFYLCAWSGLAGETQYFGPGTRLLVL.

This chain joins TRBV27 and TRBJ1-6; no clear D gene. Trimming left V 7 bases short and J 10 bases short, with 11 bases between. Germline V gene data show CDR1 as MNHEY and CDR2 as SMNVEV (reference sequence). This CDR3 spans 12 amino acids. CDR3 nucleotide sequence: TGTGCCAGCACCCATCCGGGGTCACCCCTCCACTTT. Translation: CASTHPGSPLHF.

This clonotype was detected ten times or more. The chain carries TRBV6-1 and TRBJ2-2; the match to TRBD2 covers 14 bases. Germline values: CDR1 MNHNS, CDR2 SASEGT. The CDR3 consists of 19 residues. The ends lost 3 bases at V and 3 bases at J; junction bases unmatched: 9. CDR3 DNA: TGTGCCAGCAGTGAGGGACTAGCGGGAGTTAGTGTGGACACCGGGGAGCTGTTTTTT. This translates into CASSEGLAGVSVDTGELFF.

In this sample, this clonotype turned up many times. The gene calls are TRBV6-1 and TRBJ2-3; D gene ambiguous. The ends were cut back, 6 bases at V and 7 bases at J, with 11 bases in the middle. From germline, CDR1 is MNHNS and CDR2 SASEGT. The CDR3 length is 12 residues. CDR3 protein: CASRNLPHTQYF. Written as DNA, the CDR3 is TGTGCCAGCAGAAACTTACCCCATACGCAGTATTTT.

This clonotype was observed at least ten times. The CDR3 DNA reads TGTGCCAGCAGCCTAGGGACAGGGTCCGGAAACACCATATATTTT. This encodes CASSLGTGSGNTIYF. The rearrangement joins TRBV12-3 or TRBV12-4 to TRBJ1-3, with 9 bases identical to TRBD1. V dropped 6 bases and J dropped 4; count of bases not matched to a gene: 7. This CDR3 is 15 amino acids long.

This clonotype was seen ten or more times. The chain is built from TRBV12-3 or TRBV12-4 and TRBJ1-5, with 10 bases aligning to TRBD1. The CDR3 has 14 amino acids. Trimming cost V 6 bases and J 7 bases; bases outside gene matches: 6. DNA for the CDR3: TGTGCCAGCAGCCGGACAGGGGGAGACCAGCCCCAGCATTTT. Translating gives CASSRTGGDQPQHF.

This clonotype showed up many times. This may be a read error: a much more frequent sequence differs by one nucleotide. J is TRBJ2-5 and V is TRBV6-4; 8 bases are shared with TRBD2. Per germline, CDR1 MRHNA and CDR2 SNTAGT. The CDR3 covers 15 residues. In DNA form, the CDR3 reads TGTGCCAGCAGCCTCAGCGGGGGCCGCCAAGAGACCCAGTGCTTC. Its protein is CASSLSGGRQETQCF.

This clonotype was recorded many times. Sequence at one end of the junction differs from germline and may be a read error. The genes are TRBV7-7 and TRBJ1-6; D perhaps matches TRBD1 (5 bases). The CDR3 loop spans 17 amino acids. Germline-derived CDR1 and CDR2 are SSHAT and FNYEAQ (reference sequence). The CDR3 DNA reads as TGTGCTAGCAGCTTAACAGGCCTAAAGAAACATAATTCACCCCTCCACTTT. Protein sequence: CASSLTGLKKHNSPLHF.

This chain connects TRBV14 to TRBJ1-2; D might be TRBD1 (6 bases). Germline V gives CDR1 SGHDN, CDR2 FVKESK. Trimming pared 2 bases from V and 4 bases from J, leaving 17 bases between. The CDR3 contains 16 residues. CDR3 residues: CASSQTHRADSYGYTF. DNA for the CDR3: TGTGCCAGCAGCCAAACCCACAGGGCCGATTCCTATGGCTACACCTTC.

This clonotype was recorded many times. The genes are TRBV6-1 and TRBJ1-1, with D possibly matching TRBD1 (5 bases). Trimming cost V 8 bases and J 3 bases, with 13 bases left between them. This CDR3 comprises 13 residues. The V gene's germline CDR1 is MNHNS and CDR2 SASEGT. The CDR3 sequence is CASGRGRYTEAFF. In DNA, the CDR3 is TGTGCCAGCGGACGGGGGAGATACACTGAAGCTTTCTTT.